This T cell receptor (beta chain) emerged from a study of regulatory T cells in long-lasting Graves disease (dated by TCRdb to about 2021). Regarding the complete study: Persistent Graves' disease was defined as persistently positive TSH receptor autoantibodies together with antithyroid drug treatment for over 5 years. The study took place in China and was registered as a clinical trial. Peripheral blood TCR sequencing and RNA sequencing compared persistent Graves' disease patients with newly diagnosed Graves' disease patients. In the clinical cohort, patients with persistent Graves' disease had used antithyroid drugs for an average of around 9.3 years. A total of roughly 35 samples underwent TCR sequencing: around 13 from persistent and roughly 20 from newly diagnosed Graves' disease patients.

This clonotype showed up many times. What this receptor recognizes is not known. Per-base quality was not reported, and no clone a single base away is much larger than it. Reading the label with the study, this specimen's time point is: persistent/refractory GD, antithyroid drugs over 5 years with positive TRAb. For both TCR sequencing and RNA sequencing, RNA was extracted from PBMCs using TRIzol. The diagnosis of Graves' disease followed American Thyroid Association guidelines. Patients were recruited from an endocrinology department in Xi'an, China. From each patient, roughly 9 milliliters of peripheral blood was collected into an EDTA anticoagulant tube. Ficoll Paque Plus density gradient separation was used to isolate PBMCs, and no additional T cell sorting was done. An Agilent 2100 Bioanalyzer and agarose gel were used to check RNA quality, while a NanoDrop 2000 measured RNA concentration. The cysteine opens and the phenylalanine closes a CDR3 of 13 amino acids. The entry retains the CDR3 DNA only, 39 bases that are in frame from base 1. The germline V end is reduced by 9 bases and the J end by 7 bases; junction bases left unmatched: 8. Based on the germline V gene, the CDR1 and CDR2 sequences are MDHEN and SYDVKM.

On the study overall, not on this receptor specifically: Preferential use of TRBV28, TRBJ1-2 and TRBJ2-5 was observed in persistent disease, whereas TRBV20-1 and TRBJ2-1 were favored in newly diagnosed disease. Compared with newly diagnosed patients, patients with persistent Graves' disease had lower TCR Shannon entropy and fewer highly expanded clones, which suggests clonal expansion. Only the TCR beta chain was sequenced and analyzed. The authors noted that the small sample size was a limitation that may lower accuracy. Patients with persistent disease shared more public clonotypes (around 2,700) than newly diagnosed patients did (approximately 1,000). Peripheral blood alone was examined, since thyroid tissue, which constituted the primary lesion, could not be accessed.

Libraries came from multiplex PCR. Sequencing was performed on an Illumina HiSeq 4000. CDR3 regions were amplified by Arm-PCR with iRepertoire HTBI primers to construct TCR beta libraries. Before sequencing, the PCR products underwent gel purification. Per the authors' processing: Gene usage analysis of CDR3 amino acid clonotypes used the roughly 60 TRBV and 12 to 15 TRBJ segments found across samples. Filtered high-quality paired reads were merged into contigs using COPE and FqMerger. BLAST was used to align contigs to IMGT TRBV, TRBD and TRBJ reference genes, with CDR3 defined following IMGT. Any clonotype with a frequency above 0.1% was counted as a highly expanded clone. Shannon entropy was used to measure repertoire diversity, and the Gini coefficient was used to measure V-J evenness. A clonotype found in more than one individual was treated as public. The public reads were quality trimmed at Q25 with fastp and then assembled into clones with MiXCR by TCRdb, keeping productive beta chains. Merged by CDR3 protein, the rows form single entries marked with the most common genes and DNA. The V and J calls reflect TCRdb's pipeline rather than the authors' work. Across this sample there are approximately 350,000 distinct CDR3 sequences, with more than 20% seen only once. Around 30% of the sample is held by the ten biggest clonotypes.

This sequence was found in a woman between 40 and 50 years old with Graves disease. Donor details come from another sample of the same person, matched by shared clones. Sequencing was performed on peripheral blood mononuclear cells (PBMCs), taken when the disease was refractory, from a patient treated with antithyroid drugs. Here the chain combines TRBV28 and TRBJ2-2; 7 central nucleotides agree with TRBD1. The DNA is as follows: TGTGCCAGAGGGACAGCAGATAGCGGGGAGCTGTTTTTT. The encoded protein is CARGTADSGELFF.